This TCR beta chain was recovered during a study of CD8 T cells in ankylosing spondylitis. Study-wide results and caveats: Those disease-linked clones were CD8+; they were also relatively rare in peripheral blood. The clones that were linked to disease were reported to be significantly enriched in matched synovial fluid samples from ankylosing spondylitis patients. Ankylosing spondylitis blood appeared to be characterized by a TCR beta motif of 7 to 9 highly homologous variants.

By quantitative 5'-RACE with molecular barcodes, the TCR beta libraries were made. MiXCR, run by TCRdb on the 5' RACE reads, gives a single entry per CDR3 protein. The sample records more than 100,000 distinct CDR3 sequences, roughly 10% being singletons. This clonotype was observed at least ten times. Its antigen is not identified. The CDR3 contains 14 residues. The V gene lost 4 bases and the J gene lost 13 bases, with 20 bases spanning the gap. CDR1 is MNHEY, CDR2 SVGAGI, per germline. The sequence derives from a female donor with ankylosing spondylitis or in good health (not recorded which). This chain links TRBV6-5 with TRBJ2-1, with D unresolved. Sequenced input: blood, either unsorted or a sorted T cell fraction (not recorded which). CDR3 protein: CASSSQERKGQQFF. The DNA of the CDR3 is TGTGCCAGCAGTTCGCAAGAACGGAAGGGTCAACAGTTCTTC.